This is a list of T cell receptor beta chains from one sample in a study of T-cell memory formation after mild COVID-19. TCRdb analysed the 5' RACE reads with MiXCR anew, one entry per CDR3 protein. The data hold approximately 340,000 distinct CDR3 sequences, with approximately 16% observed a single time. Input material: PBMCs or a T cell subset sorted from them (not recorded which). All receptors derive from a man in his late teens or twenties who had mild COVID-19 (a few samples of this study predate the infection). Cell type and time point are not known. Both conserved end residues are part of each CDR3. Each record gives: J gene, CDR3 length, D gene, clone size, V gene, CDR3 DNA, CDR3 protein. D genes are given only for firm matches. Size tells how often a clone was seen (once, few, many) or the class of an expanded clone, and some rows leave it out.

TRBJ2-5 | 12 | . | . | TRBV3-1 | TGTGCCAGCAGCCTCCGGCCAGAGACCCAGTACTTC | CASSLRPETQYF
TRBJ1-5 | 12 | . | many | TRBV28 | TGTGCCAGCAGTCCATCGGGGCAGCCCCAGCATTTT | CASSPSGQPQHF
TRBJ2-5 | 14 | . | few | TRBV13 | TGTGCCAGCGACCTTAGGGGGGGGCAAGAGACCCAGTACTTC | CASDLRGGQETQYF
TRBJ1-4 | 13 | . | few | TRBV7-9 | TGTGCCAGCAGCCCCGGGGTGGGTGAAAAACTGTTTTTT | CASSPGVGEKLFF
TRBJ2-3 | 15 | TRBD1 | . | TRBV5-1 | TGCGCCAGCAGCTTGGAGGGACAGAGCACAGATACGCAGTATTTT | CASSLEGQSTDTQYF
TRBJ2-3 | 15 | TRBD2 | few | TRBV7-2 | TGTGCCAGCAGCTTAGCGACTAGCCGTGACGGTACGCAGTATTTT | CASSLATSRDGTQYF
TRBJ1-1 | 12 | . | few | TRBV20-1 | TGCAGTGCTAGGCAGGCAGACACTGAAGCTTTCTTT | CSARQADTEAFF
TRBJ1-1 | 15 | . | many | TRBV6-4 | TGTGCCAGCAAAGCACAGGAGGAAGGGGCCGCTGAAGCTTTCTTT | CASKAQEEGAAEAFF
TRBJ1-2 | 14 | . | few | TRBV6-1 | TGTGCCAGCAGTGAACCAGGGCCCAACTATGGCTACACCTTC | CASSEPGPNYGYTF
TRBJ1-2 | 15 | . | few | TRBV10-3 | TGTGCCATCAGTGAGGCAGAATGGAGTAACTATGGCTACACCTTC | CAISEAEWSNYGYTF
TRBJ2-1 | 15 | . | . | TRBV5-5 | TGTGCCAGCAGCTCGTCGCCCAGCCGGTACAATGAGCAGTTCTTC | CASSSSPSRYNEQFF
TRBJ1-2 | 15 | . | few | TRBV28 | TGTGCCAGCAGTTCCTATACGACTGGTAACTATGGCTACACCTTC | CASSSYTTGNYGYTF
TRBJ1-1 | 15 | . | . | TRBV4-3 | TGCGCCAGCAGCCAAGATCCCCACATTCCGGCTGAAGCTTTCTTT | CASSQDPHIPAEAFF
TRBJ1-2 | 14 | . | . | TRBV5-6 | TGTGCCAGCAGCTTGGTGTCCGGGTCCGATGGCTACACCTTC | CASSLVSGSDGYTF
TRBJ1-5 | 15 | . | many | TRBV4-3 | TGCGCCAGCAGCCAAGATGGGGACGGGGAAGGGCCCCAGCATTTT | CASSQDGDGEGPQHF
TRBJ2-5 | 15 | TRBD2 | few | TRBV4-2 | TGTGCCAGCAAAACTGGGACTAGCGGACAAGAGACCCAGTACTTC | CASKTGTSGQETQYF
TRBJ2-7 | 16 | . | . | TRBV6-6 | TGTGCCAGCAGTTACTCGACCGGGGGAAACCTCTACGAGCAGTACTTC | CASSYSTGGNLYEQYF
TRBJ2-1 | 14 | . | . | TRBV20-1 | TGCAGTGCGAGAAAGCGGACGGGCTACAATGAGCAGTTCTTC | CSARKRTGYNEQFF
TRBJ1-5 | 13 | . | . | TRBV12-3/TRBV12-4 | TGTGCCAGCAGTTTTACAGCTGATCAGCCCCAGCATTTT | CASSFTADQPQHF
TRBJ2-3 | 16 | . | few | TRBV20-1 | TGCAGTGCTAGGCCGCGGGGGCTAGCAGGGCCAGATACGCAGTATTTT | CSARPRGLAGPDTQYF
TRBJ2-3 | 14 | . | . | TRBV5-4 | TGTGCCAGCAGCGGCGGACAGATTGTTGACACGCAGTATTTT | CASSGGQIVDTQYF
TRBJ2-5 | 15 | TRBD2 | few | TRBV5-1 | TGCGCCAGCAGCGCCGCTACTAGCGACCAAGAGACCCAGTACTTC | CASSAATSDQETQYF
TRBJ1-1 | 14 | . | few | TRBV29-1 | TGCAGCGTTGCCCCGGGAAAGGGGAGGACTGAAGCTTTCTTT | CSVAPGKGRTEAFF
TRBJ1-5 | 15 | . | few | TRBV11-2 | TGTGCCAGCAGCTTTGGGGCAATGGGGAATCAGCCCCAGCATTTT | CASSFGAMGNQPQHF
TRBJ2-5 | 16 | . | many | TRBV7-7 | TGTGCTAGCAGCTTAGGTGCGGGGGCTGGCCAAGAGACCCAGTACTTC | CASSLGAGAGQETQYF
TRBJ1-1 | 13 | TRBD1 | . | TRBV7-8 | TGTGCCAGCTCTGGACAGGGGTACACTGAAGCTTTCTTT | CASSGQGYTEAFF
TRBJ1-5 | 15 | . | . | TRBV20-1 | TGCAGTGCTAGAGATGGTAGACCGCGCAATCAGCCCCAGCATTTT | CSARDGRPRNQPQHF
TRBJ2-5 | 15 | . | few | TRBV7-9 | TGTGCCAGCAGTTCACAGGGTACGGGCGCAGAGACCCAGTACTTC | CASSSQGTGAETQYF
TRBJ2-3 | 15 | . | . | TRBV5-4 | TGTGCCAGCTCGCCAAGTTGGGGGAGAGGGGATACGCAGTATTTT | CASSPSWGRGDTQYF
TRBJ1-2 | 13 | . | few | TRBV7-2 | TGTGCCAGCAGTTTACAGGGAGGGTGGGGCTACACCTTC | CASSLQGGWGYTF
TRBJ1-5 | 17 | TRBD1 | . | TRBV7-8 | TGTGCCAGCAGCTTAAGGACAGGGTGGATGAGCAATCAGCCCCAGCATTTT | CASSLRTGWMSNQPQHF
TRBJ2-5 | 13 | TRBD1 | . | TRBV28 | TGTGCCAGCGGGAGACAGGGGGCAGAGACCCAGTACTTC | CASGRQGAETQYF
TRBJ2-3 | 15 | TRBD2 | few | TRBV20-1 | TGCAGTGCTAGAGATAGGACTAGCGGGGCAGATACGCAGTATTTT | CSARDRTSGADTQYF
TRBJ2-3 | 17 | TRBD2 | . | TRBV7-2 | TGTGCCAGCAGCACCTACCGGACTAGCGGGGGGGAGGGGACGCAGTATTTT | CASSTYRTSGGEGTQYF
TRBJ1-1 | 15 | . | few | TRBV18 | TGTGCCAGCTCACCGGGGTCCGGCGACGGCACTGAAGCTTTCTTT | CASSPGSGDGTEAFF
TRBJ1-3 | 14 | . | . | TRBV7-9 | TGTGCCAGCAGCTCTCGGACTGGAGGAAACACCATATATTTT | CASSSRTGGNTIYF
TRBJ2-3 | 12 | . | . | TRBV29-1 | TGCAGCGTTGGGGGGAACACAGATACGCAGTATTTT | CSVGGNTDTQYF
TRBJ2-7 | 12 | . | . | TRBV29-1 | TGCAGCGTTATGGGAGGGGGCTACGAGCAGTACTTC | CSVMGGGYEQYF
TRBJ1-6 | 11 | . | . | TRBV25-1 | TGTGCCAGCAGTGCGGGGTCACCCCTCCACTTT | CASSAGSPLHF
TRBJ2-5 | 13 | TRBD1 | few | TRBV25-1 | TGTGCCAGCAGAGGACAGGGGTGGGAGACCCAGTACTTC | CASRGQGWETQYF
TRBJ2-1 | 16 | TRBD2 | . | TRBV6-2/TRBV6-3 | TGTGCCAGCAGTTATTGGGGAGGGAGCTCTTACAATGAGCAGTTCTTC | CASSYWGGSSYNEQFF
TRBJ2-5 | 12 | TRBD2 | few | TRBV29-1 | TGCAGCGCCCATAGCGGGATGGAGACCCAGTACTTC | CSAHSGMETQYF
TRBJ2-5 | 14 | . | few | TRBV5-1 | TGCGCCAGCAGCTTACGGGAAATCGGAGAGACCCAGTACTTC | CASSLREIGETQYF
TRBJ1-6 | 15 | . | . | TRBV4-1 | TGCGCCAGCAGCCAAGAGGGGGACGGCTATTCACCCCTCCACTTT | CASSQEGDGYSPLHF
TRBJ1-6 | 16 | . | few | TRBV12-5 | TGTGCTAGTGGTTCCTCACAGAGCTCCTATAATTCACCCCTCCACTTT | CASGSSQSSYNSPLHF
TRBJ1-6 | 16 | TRBD1 | few | TRBV10-3 | TGTGCCATCAGCGCCACCGGGACAGGGCCCAATTCACCCCTCCACTTT | CAISATGTGPNSPLHF
TRBJ2-5 | 13 | TRBD2 | few | TRBV5-1 | TGCGCCAGCAAACTAGCGGGGGCCGAGACCCAGTACTTC | CASKLAGAETQYF
TRBJ1-4 | 14 | . | few | TRBV6-5 | TGTGCCAGCAGGCCGGGGCTGTGGGGTGAAAAACTGTTTTTT | CASRPGLWGEKLFF
TRBJ2-2 | 13 | . | . | TRBV12-3/TRBV12-4 | TGTGCCAGCCGTCCGGTTGGCACCGGGGAGCTGTTTTTT | CASRPVGTGELFF
TRBJ2-3 | 16 | TRBD2 | few | TRBV7-2 | TGTGCCAGCAGCTTACTAGCGGGGGTCCGCACAGATACGCAGTATTTT | CASSLLAGVRTDTQYF
TRBJ2-1 | 16 | . | many | TRBV19 | TGTGCCAGTAGTTCAGACGCCGGTAAGGGACATTATGAGCAGTTCTTC | CASSSDAGKGHYEQFF
TRBJ2-5 | 13 | . | few | TRBV7-2 | TGTGCCAGCAGCCGCTGGGGGGCAGAGACCCAGTACTTC | CASSRWGAETQYF
TRBJ1-6 | 15 | . | . | TRBV7-2 | TGTGCCAGCAGCCCCCCCCGGAGCCATAATTCACCCCTCCACTTT | CASSPPRSHNSPLHF
TRBJ2-1 | 9 | . | . | TRBV11-2 | TGTGCCAGCAGCCCACCGACGTTCTTC | CASSPPTFF